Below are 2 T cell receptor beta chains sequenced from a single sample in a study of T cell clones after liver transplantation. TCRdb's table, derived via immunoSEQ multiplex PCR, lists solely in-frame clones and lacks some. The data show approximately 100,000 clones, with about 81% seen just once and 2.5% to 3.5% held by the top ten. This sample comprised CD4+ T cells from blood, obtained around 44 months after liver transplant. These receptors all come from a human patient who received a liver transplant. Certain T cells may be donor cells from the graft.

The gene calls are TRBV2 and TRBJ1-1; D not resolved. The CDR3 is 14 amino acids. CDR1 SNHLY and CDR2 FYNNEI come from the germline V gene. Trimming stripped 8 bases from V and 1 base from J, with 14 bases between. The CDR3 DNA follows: TGTGCCAGCGTCCCGGAACTGGCGAACACTGAAGCTTTCTTT. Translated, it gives CASVPELANTEAFF.

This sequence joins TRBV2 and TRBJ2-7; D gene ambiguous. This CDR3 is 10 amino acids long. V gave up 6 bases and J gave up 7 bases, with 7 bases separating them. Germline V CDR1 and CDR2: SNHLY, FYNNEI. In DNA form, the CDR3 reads TGTGCCAGCAGGGTGGGTGAGCAGTACTTC. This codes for CASRVGEQYF.